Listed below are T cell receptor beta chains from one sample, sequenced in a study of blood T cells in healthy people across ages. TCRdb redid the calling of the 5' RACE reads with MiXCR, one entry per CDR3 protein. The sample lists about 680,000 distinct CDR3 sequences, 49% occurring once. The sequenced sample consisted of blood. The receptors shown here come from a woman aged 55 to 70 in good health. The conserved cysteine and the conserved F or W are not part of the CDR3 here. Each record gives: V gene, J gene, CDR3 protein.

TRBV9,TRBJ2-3,ASSWGGKSTDTQY
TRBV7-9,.,ASTRSRGIFYEQY
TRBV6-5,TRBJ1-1,ASRAGTGEGTEAF
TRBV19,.,ASSIEDADYSYNEQY
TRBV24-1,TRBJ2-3,ATSDKTGDTDTQY
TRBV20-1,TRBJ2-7,SAPGQGFYEQY
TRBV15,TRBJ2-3,ATSRDSSSTDTQY
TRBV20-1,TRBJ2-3,SALPLRYTDTQY
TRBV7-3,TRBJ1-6,ASSQNQGALEPLH
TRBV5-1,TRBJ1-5,ASSHGTGLGQPQH
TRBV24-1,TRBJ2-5,ATSDTAGLEETQY
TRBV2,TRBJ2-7,ASSERYEQY
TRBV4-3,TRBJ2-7,ASSQGAGTGAYEQY
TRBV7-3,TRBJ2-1,ASSPRAGGENEQF
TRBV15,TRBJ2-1,ATSRETSGNSYNEQF
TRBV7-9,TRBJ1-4,ASSGQGARDEKLF